This TCR beta chain was found in a study of blood T cell repertoires in COVID-19 (dated by TCRdb to 2020 to 2022). In the study overall: The collaborator samples originated in the United States, Italy and Spain and spanned the acute and convalescent phases of COVID-19. Deeply sampled blood TCRbeta repertoires from subjects exposed to, actively infected with, or recovered from COVID-19 were included in the dataset. The prospective study material was composed of cDNA or gDNA derived from T cells, B-cell-depleted T cells, or PBMCs. Samples were obtained from the ongoing ImmuneRACE study (first 160 participants) and from about 1,300 subjects provided by 6 global collaborators. Where HLA class I and class II types were available, the types were taken from metadata supplied by the sample provider, not from assay-based typing. The repertoires were released in a freely available public database intended as a resource for research on the immune response to SARS-CoV-2. Nearly every sample came with metadata listing a de-identified subject ID, COVID-19 status, age in years and sex. The investigation overall reported the following: The quantity of clinical and demographic metadata differed by source and by participant and was supplied without curation.

Turning to this clone: What this receptor recognizes is not known. No base quality values were provided; no much bigger clone lies one nucleotide off.

The immunoSEQ Assay, a bias-controlled multiplex PCR, was used to amplify TCRbeta CDR3 regions from genomic DNA. The published analysis was carried out like this. Within the assay, amplification of reference gene primers was used to estimate how many nucleated cells each sample contained. Sequence reads were collapsed and filtered to measure the absolute abundance of every unique TCRbeta CDR3 rearrangement. For each sample, productive Simpson clonality was calculated by taking the square root of Simpson's diversity index across productive rearrangements. This immuneACCESS table, as held by TCRdb, lists in-frame sequences with V and J called but not all clones. Of the missing ones, under half trace to an unresolved V gene in checked studies; the others have no known cause. The DNA gave D and trimming, while V, J and clone size come from that table. The table for this sample lists roughly 43,000 clones; around 86% of them were counted only once. About 8.6% of the sample is in the top ten clones.

V has 10 bases trimmed and J has 1 base trimmed; junction bases matching no gene number 7. Reading from cysteine to phenylalanine, the CDR3 counts 14 amino acids. Only the CDR3 portion is preserved as DNA: 42 bases, with reading frame beginning at the first base. Reading the germline V gene gives CDR1 ENHRY and CDR2 SYGVKD. Collaborating institutions collected whole blood in K2EDTA tubes following their own protocols. Collaborator samples were shipped for TCRbeta analysis as frozen whole blood, isolated PBMCs, or DNA extracted from either sample type. The receptor comes from a man in his sixties with active COVID-19. The chain joins TRBV10-3 to TRBJ2-3, with 8 junctional bases fitting TRBD1. Source material: peripheral blood. The CDR3 region: CATADRAGTDTQYF. The sequence in DNA is TGTGCCACCGCGGACAGGGCGGGCACAGATACGCAGTATTTT.